The 8 T cell receptor beta chains below all came from one sample that was sequenced in a study of shared clonotypes between healthy human individuals. Positively selected for CCR7, the CD45RO-negative cells used as naive CD8 cells excluded terminally differentiated effector memory CD45RA+ cells. Measured with immunoSEQ multiplex PCR; TCRdb has only the in-frame clones, and not every one. The sample contains nearly 2 million clones, just under 95% of which appear only once. Sequencing was performed on naive CD8+ T cells sorted from blood. These receptors originate from a man between 18 and 35 years old in good health.

The chain has TRBV4-3 and TRBJ2-1, with 10 bases lining up with TRBD2. V was pared by 1 base and J by 9 bases, with 6 bases of the junction left unmatched. Germline CDR1 reads LGHNA; CDR2 reads YSLEER. There are 15 residues in the CDR3. The CDR3 nucleotides read TGCGCCAGCAGCCAAGGGCTAGCGGGAGATGGTGAGCAGTTCTTC. Encoded protein: CASSQGLAGDGEQFF.

This chain connects TRBV4-1 to TRBJ2-7, with TRBD2 as a possible D gene (6 bases). The CDR3 contains 17 residues. Germline assignment: CDR1 MGHRA and CDR2 YSYEKL. V dropped 1 base and J dropped 4 bases, with 20 bases sitting between them. This CDR3 is CASSQGPWRDGPYEQYF. The CDR3 coding sequence is TGCGCCAGCAGCCAAGGCCCTTGGCGGGATGGCCCTTACGAGCAGTACTTC.

The chain employs TRBV4-1 and TRBJ1-2, with D uncertain. The V end was cut by 4 bases, the J end by 1 base, with 16 bases between. Germline V gene lookup returns CDR1 MGHRA and CDR2 YSYEKL. CDR3 length equals 16 residues. DNA for the CDR3: TGCGCCAGCAGCCCCACCAGGACTGCCGTTAACTATGGCTACACCTTC. This sequence encodes CASSPTRTAVNYGYTF.

This clone has more than one count but fewer than ten. Other DNA sequences in this sample translate to the same CDR3. V and J are TRBV10-1 and TRBJ2-7, with 9 bases identical to TRBD1. Trimming removed 6 bases from V and 1 base from J; junction bases left unmatched: 4. The CDR3 consists of 14 residues. Germline V CDR1 and CDR2: WNHNN, SYGVQD (reference sequence). The CDR3 region has the DNA TGCGCCAGCAGCCCCGGGACAGGGTCCTACGAGCAGTACTTC. It translates to CASSPGTGSYEQYF.

The J gene is TRBJ2-7, the V gene TRBV2; D is possibly TRBD1 (5 bases). The CDR3 runs to 12 residues. The germline gives CDR1 SNHLY, CDR2 FYNNEI. V lost 1 base to trimming and J lost 6 bases, with 7 bases between them. The CDR3 loop reads CASSEGGPEQYF. CDR3 bases: TGTGCCAGCAGTGAAGGGGGCCCCGAGCAGTACTTC.

This chain joins TRBV6-5 and TRBJ2-7; TRBD1 agrees at 8 bases. From germline, CDR1 is MNHEY and CDR2 SVGAGI. The length of the CDR3 is 15 residues. V lost 2 bases and J lost 1; bases outside the gene matches: 4. CDR3 in DNA: TGTGCCAGCAGTTACGGACAGGGCCTATCCTACGAGCAGTACTTC. It is translated as CASSYGQGLSYEQYF.

The J gene is TRBJ2-7, the V gene TRBV9; 10 positions match TRBD1. The germline V gene has CDR1 SGDLS and CDR2 YYNGEE. There are 18 residues in the CDR3. V trimming: 0 bases; J trimming: 4 bases; junction bases outside the gene matches: 13. The DNA for the CDR3 is TGTGCCAGCAGCGTAGAGTACGAACTCGGGACAGGGGAATACGAGCAGTACTTC. Amino acid sequence: CASSVEYELGTGEYEQYF.

The chain combines TRBV28 with TRBJ2-7, with D unresolved. This CDR3 has 14 amino acids. Per germline, CDR1 MDHEN and CDR2 SYDVKM. V gave up 3 bases and J gave up 7 bases, with 16 bases separating them. CDR3 residues: CASSFIGSSGEQYF. DNA for the CDR3: TGTGCCAGCAGTTTTATCGGTAGCTCTGGTGAGCAGTACTTC.